These T cell receptor beta chains were read from a single sample in a study of T cell responses to AZD1222 COVID-19 vaccine. Clones were read by immunoSEQ multiplex PCR, and TCRdb kept only the in-frame ones, dropping some. The sample lists more than 150,000 clones; 70% to 90% were seen once. The material sequenced was peripheral blood, taken on day 0 of AZD1222 vaccination. The receptors originated from an adult in good health. CDR3s include the opening cysteine and the closing phenylalanine or tryptophan. The order of the fields is J gene, D gene, V gene, clone size, CDR3 DNA, CDR3 protein. A D gene is named only where the DNA matches it firmly. The size of a clone is reported for some rows only, either as once, few or many, or as a class for expanded clones.

TRBJ2-7	NA	TRBV7-2	NA	TGTGCCAGCAGCCACACAGGGTTTGTTGGCGAGCAGTACTTC	CASSHTGFVGEQYF
TRBJ2-7	NA	TRBV3-1/TRBV3-2	NA	TGTGCCAGCAGCCGGGAGGGGGCCTCCTACGAGCAGTACTTC	CASSREGASYEQYF
TRBJ2-7	NA	TRBV30	NA	TGTGCCTGGAGTTGGACAAACTACGAGCAGTACTTC	CAWSWTNYEQYF
TRBJ1-4	TRBD1	TRBV28	NA	TGTGCCAGCAGTCCTCCCGGGACAGGGGTCGGTGAAAAACTGTTTTTT	CASSPPGTGVGEKLFF
TRBJ1-5	NA	TRBV18	NA	TGTGCCAGCTCACCCCCCGGGCAGGCAGCAGGTCCCCAGCATTTT	CASSPPGQAAGPQHF
TRBJ2-2	TRBD2	TRBV6-2/TRBV6-3	NA	TGTGCCAGCAGTTACCCGACTAGCGGGATGAACACCGGGGAGCTGTTTTTT	CASSYPTSGMNTGELFF
TRBJ2-2	TRBD1	TRBV6-4	NA	TGTGCCAGCAGTGAGGCAGGGGGTACCGGGGAGCTGTTTTTT	CASSEAGGTGELFF
TRBJ1-3	NA	TRBV21-1	NA	TGTGCCAGCAGCAAAAGGCCGGGATCTGGAAACACCATATATTTT	CASSKRPGSGNTIYF
TRBJ1-3	NA	TRBV3-1/TRBV3-2	NA	TGTGCCAGCAGCCAAAATAGAAACACCATATATTTT	CASSQNRNTIYF
TRBJ1-5	TRBD1	TRBV6-5	NA	TGTGCCAGCACCCTCGGACAGGCCTCCAATCAGCCCCAGCATTTT	CASTLGQASNQPQHF
TRBJ1-5	NA	TRBV6-2/TRBV6-3	NA	TGTGCCAGCAGCCCTACCCGTCAGGGGAATCAGCCCCAGCATTTT	CASSPTRQGNQPQHF
TRBJ2-6	NA	TRBV7-9	NA	TGTGCCAGCAGCTTATCGGGTGGAGGGGCCAACGTCCTGACTTTC	CASSLSGGGANVLTF
TRBJ2-2	TRBD1	TRBV5-1	NA	TGCGCCAGCAGCTTGAAGGGGGCGGGCACCGGGGAGCTGTTTTTT	CASSLKGAGTGELFF
TRBJ1-2	NA	TRBV3-1/TRBV3-2	NA	TGTGCCAGCAGCCAAGATCCCTTTTGGGGGGGCTATGGCTACACCTTC	CASSQDPFWGGYGYTF
TRBJ1-3	NA	TRBV19	NA	TGTGCCAGTAGTATGTCCACCTCTGGAAACACCATATATTTT	CASSMSTSGNTIYF
TRBJ1-2	TRBD1	TRBV28	many	TGTGCCAGCAGTTTAGAGACAGGGGGAAACTATGGCTACACCTTC	CASSLETGGNYGYTF
TRBJ2-7	NA	TRBV4-2	NA	TGTGCCAGCAGCCAAGATCGGGTGAGGGAGCAGTACTTC	CASSQDRVREQYF
TRBJ1-3	NA	TRBV9	NA	TGTGCCAGCGGTTCGGGACAACGTTCCTCTGGAAACACCATATATTTT	CASGSGQRSSGNTIYF
TRBJ2-4	NA	TRBV5-6	NA	TGTGCCAGCAGCTGGCTGGGACTTCGGGGCAAAAACATTCAGTACTTC	CASSWLGLRGKNIQYF
TRBJ1-1	NA	TRBV7-2	NA	TGTGCCAGCAGCTTATACATGGGGAACACTGAAGCTTTCTTT	CASSLYMGNTEAFF
TRBJ1-6	NA	TRBV12-3/TRBV12-4	NA	TGTGCCAGCAGTTACAGTAATTCACCCCTCCACTTT	CASSYSNSPLHF
TRBJ1-1	NA	TRBV18	few	TGTGCCAGCTCACAAGGCGGGAACACTGAAGCTTTCTTT	CASSQGGNTEAFF
TRBJ1-5	NA	TRBV12-3/TRBV12-4	NA	TGTGCCAGCACCGAGGGAAATCAGCCCCAGCATTTT	CASTEGNQPQHF
TRBJ2-7	TRBD2	TRBV6-5	NA	TGTGCCAGCAGCCGAAGCGGGACCTCCTACGAGCAGTACTTC	CASSRSGTSYEQYF
TRBJ1-3	NA	TRBV7-8	NA	TGTGCCAGCAGCTCCGGGAACTTGGGGTTTACTGGAAACACCATATATTTT	CASSSGNLGFTGNTIYF
TRBJ2-7	TRBD1	TRBV7-2	NA	TGTGCCAGCAGCTTAACTGTGGGACAGGCTTACGAGCAGTACTTC	CASSLTVGQAYEQYF
TRBJ2-1	TRBD2	TRBV5-1	NA	TGCGCCAGCAGCTTGGGCGGGGGATCCTACAATGAGCAGTTCTTC	CASSLGGGSYNEQFF
TRBJ2-1	TRBD1	TRBV25-1	NA	TGTGCCAGCAGTGAGGACAGGGGTGGGCCCAGCGATGAGCAGTTCTTC	CASSEDRGGPSDEQFF
TRBJ2-5	NA	TRBV29-1	few	TGCAGCGTTGGAATAGGTGGCAAATTTATCCACCAAGAGACCCAGTACTTC	CSVGIGGKFIHQETQYF
TRBJ1-4	TRBD1	TRBV27	NA	TGTGCCAGCAGTTTCCGGCCGACAGGGGGCGATGAAAAACTGTTTTTT	CASSFRPTGGDEKLFF
TRBJ2-2	TRBD1	TRBV27	NA	TGTGCCAGCAGTCCTGGACAGGGGTTAAGGCTGTTTTTT	CASSPGQGLRLFF
TRBJ2-2	NA	TRBV12-3/TRBV12-4	NA	TGTGCCAGCACCGGAGACACCGGGGAGCTGTTTTTT	CASTGDTGELFF
TRBJ2-5	NA	TRBV24-1	NA	TGTGCCACCAGTGACCCCGGGACAAAATTAGAGACCCAGTACTTC	CATSDPGTKLETQYF
TRBJ1-6	NA	TRBV4-3	NA	TGCGCCAGCAGCCAAGGTGGAGGGAGCTCCTATAATTCACCCCTCCACTTT	CASSQGGGSSYNSPLHF
TRBJ2-3	NA	TRBV5-4	once	TGTGCCAGCAGCTTGAGGGCTAGCCCCCAAGGTAGGGATACGCAGTATTTT	CASSLRASPQGRDTQYF
TRBJ2-1	NA	TRBV9	once	TGTGCCAGCAGCGTAGAATCGTCTGGGGAGCAGTTCTTC	CASSVESSGEQFF
TRBJ2-2	TRBD1	TRBV19	NA	TGTGCCAGTAGTACGGGACAGCTTGGGACCGGGGAGCTGTTTTTT	CASSTGQLGTGELFF
TRBJ1-2	NA	TRBV28	NA	TGTGCCAGCAGTTTAACTTTTAACTATGGCTACACCTTC	CASSLTFNYGYTF
TRBJ1-1	NA	TRBV5-6	NA	TGTGCCAGCAGCCCGGCGGGGGGCTCCGGGTACACTGAAGCTTTCTTT	CASSPAGGSGYTEAFF
TRBJ2-7	TRBD2	TRBV7-2	NA	TGTGCCAGCAGCTTAGGAGGGACTAGCGGGAGCTACGAGCAGTACTTC	CASSLGGTSGSYEQYF
TRBJ1-5	NA	TRBV28	NA	TGTGCCAGCATAAAATCGGGGAACAATCAGCCCCAGCATTTT	CASIKSGNNQPQHF
TRBJ2-1	TRBD2	TRBV11-2	NA	TGTGCCAGCAGCCCCAACAAAGGAGCGGGAGGGCCCATAGGTGAGGAGCAGTTCTTC	CASSPNKGAGGPIGEEQFF
TRBJ2-1	NA	TRBV6-2/TRBV6-3	NA	TGTGCCAGCAGTTACCAGGGTCACACCGGGACCCCATACCCGAATGAGCAGTTCTTC	CASSYQGHTGTPYPNEQFF
TRBJ1-4	NA	TRBV28	NA	TGTGCCAGCAGTTTACGGCAGGGGTTTGAAAAACTGTTTTTT	CASSLRQGFEKLFF
TRBJ1-2	NA	TRBV9	NA	TGTGCCAGCAGCCCTCCTCGAGCCTATGGCTACACCTTC	CASSPPRAYGYTF
TRBJ2-7	NA	TRBV19	NA	TGTGCCAGTACGCCCGGGCAGAGAGCCTACGAGCAGTACTTC	CASTPGQRAYEQYF
TRBJ2-1	TRBD1	TRBV6-5	once	TGTGCCAGCAGAACAACAGGGGTCGGTAATGAGCAGTTCTTC	CASRTTGVGNEQFF
TRBJ1-5	NA	TRBV9	NA	TGTGCCAGCAGCGCCGGGACGGGCAATCAGCCCCAGCATTTT	CASSAGTGNQPQHF
TRBJ1-2	NA	TRBV3-1/TRBV3-2	few	TGTGCCAGCAGCCCGTCGGCCTCGGAGGGCTACACCTTC	CASSPSASEGYTF
TRBJ1-2	NA	TRBV11-2	NA	TGTGCCAGCAGCCCCTGGACCTCAGATCGGTCCTACTATGGCTACACCTTC	CASSPWTSDRSYYGYTF
TRBJ1-3	NA	TRBV5-1	NA	TGCGCCAGCAGCTTCGAGGGAAACACCATATATTTT	CASSFEGNTIYF